This T cell receptor (beta chain) originates from a study of CD8 T cell repertoires and HIV-1 epitope variants. Study background: Each of Twenty-five Gag and Nef epitope peptides stimulated a separate culture. Controls were a CMV, EBV and flu peptide pool, Ebola AY9 negative control, and no-peptide well. The study, taken as a whole, reports: Fewer than ten TCR beta clonotypes were antigen-specific, six apparently recognizing autologous or escape variants. Five clonotypes recognized Nef KF9, one HW9, none TAALDMSHF.

Of note for this clone: Its antigen is currently unknown.

The protocol was immunoSEQ multiplex PCR, while the TCRdb copy is restricted to in-frame clones and leaves out a portion. The sample holds fewer than 7,000 clones, 60% to 70% seen once. The CDR3 sequence is 15 residues long. The germline CDR1 and CDR2 sequences are LNHDA and SQIVND (reference sequence). V was cut by 3 bases and J by 8 bases, with 17 bases left in between. Sequences were obtained from cultured CD8+ T cells derived from PBMCs. The V gene is TRBV19, the J gene TRBJ2-1; the D gene is possibly TRBD2 (7 bases). The sequence derives from a male donor with HIV. CDR3 residues: CASSMGGGLMDEQFF. In DNA form, the CDR3 reads TGTGCCAGTAGTATGGGAGGGGGGCTAATGGATGAGCAGTTCTTC.